This TCR beta chain was observed in a study of blood T cell repertoires in COVID-19. The wider study: From the United States, Italy and Spain came samples of acute and convalescent COVID-19.

TCRdb's table, derived via immunoSEQ multiplex PCR, lists solely in-frame clones and lacks some. The table records around 330,000 clones, 89% of them present only once. Categorization into cohorts depended on clinical history that participants reported. Trimming removed 0 bases from V and 9 bases from J; junction bases left unmatched: 9. Per germline, CDR1 MNHNY and CDR2 SVGAGI (reference sequence). The CDR3 sequence is 15 residues long. The sequenced sample consisted of PBMCs or T cells enriched from blood (not recorded which). This TCR derives from a man in his 60s who had recovered from COVID-19. V usage is TRBV6-6 and J usage is TRBJ2-3, with 7 positions matching TRBD1. This CDR3 reads CASSYSSQGVRTQYF. CDR3 DNA sequence: TGTGCCAGCAGTTACTCGAGTCAGGGGGTGCGAACGCAGTATTTT.